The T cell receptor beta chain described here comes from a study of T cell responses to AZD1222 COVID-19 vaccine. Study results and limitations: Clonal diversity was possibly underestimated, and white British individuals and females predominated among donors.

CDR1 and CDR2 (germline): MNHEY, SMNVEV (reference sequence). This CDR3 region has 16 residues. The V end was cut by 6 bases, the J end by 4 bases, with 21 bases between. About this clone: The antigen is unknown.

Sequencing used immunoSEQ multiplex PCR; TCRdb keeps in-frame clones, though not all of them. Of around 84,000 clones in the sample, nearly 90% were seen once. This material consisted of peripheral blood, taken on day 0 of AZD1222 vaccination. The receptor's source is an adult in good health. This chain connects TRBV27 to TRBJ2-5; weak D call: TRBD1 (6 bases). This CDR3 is CASRMGAGRGGETQYF. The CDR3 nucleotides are TGTGCCAGCAGGATGGGGGCAGGTAGAGGTGGAGAGACCCAGTACTTC.